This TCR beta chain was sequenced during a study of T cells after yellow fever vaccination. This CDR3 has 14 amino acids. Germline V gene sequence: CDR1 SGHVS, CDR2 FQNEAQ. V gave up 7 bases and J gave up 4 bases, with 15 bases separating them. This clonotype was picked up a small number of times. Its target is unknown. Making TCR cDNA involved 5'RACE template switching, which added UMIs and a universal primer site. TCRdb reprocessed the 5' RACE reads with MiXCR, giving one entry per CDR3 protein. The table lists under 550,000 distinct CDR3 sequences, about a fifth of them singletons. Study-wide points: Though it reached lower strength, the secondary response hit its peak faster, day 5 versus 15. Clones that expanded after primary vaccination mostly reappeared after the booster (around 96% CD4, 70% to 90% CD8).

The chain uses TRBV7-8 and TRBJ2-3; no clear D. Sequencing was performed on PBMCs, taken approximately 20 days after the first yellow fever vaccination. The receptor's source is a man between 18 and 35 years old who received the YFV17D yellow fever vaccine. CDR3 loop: CASTNRVLADTQYF. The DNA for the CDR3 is TGTGCCAGCACCAATAGGGTGCTGGCAGATACGCAGTATTTT. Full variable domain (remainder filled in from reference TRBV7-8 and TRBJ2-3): GAGVSQSPRYKVAKRGQDVALRCDPISGHVSLFWYQQALGQGPEFLTYFQNEAQLDKSGLPSDRFFAERPEGSVSTLKIQRTQQEDSAVYLCASTNRVLADTQYFGPGTRLTVL.